This passage covers 25 T cell receptor beta chains from one sample sequenced in a study of identical twins. TCRdb used MiXCR to reprocess the 5' RACE reads, holding one entry per CDR3 protein. The sample records around 570,000 distinct CDR3 sequences, 7.5% to 10% being singletons. The same sample was also studied in work on yellow fever vaccine responses in identical twins.

Source material: PBMCs. The receptors stem from a woman aged 18-35 years in good health.

In this sample, this clonotype turned up once. The genes are TRBV11-2 and TRBJ2-1; 12 nucleotides line up with TRBD1. This CDR3 has 17 residues. Losses at the gene ends were 0 bases for V and 9 bases for J; bases not matched to a gene: 9. Germline V gives CDR1 SGHAT, CDR2 FQNNGV. The CDR3 here is CASSLEPGTGGRGEQFF. In nucleotides, the CDR3 is TGTGCCAGCAGCTTAGAGCCTGGGACAGGGGGCAGAGGTGAGCAGTTCTTC.

The gene calls are TRBV15 and TRBJ2-3, with TRBD2 matching over 10 bases. Trimming cost V 1 base and J 0 bases; bases outside gene matches: 7. CDR1 and CDR2 from the germline V gene are LNHNV and YYDKDF (reference sequence). CDR3 length: 18 amino acids. As DNA, the CDR3 is TGTGCCACCAGCAGAGGCCCCAAGACTAGCGGGAGCACAGATACGCAGTATTTT. Translated: CATSRGPKTSGSTDTQYF. The complete variable domain, with remaining parts taken from reference TRBV15 and TRBJ2-3, reads DAMVIQNPRYQVTQFGKPVTLSCSQTLNHNVMYWYQQKSSQAPKLLFHYYDKDFNNEADTPDNFQSRRPNTSFCFLDIRSPGLGDTAMYLCATSRGPKTSGSTDTQYFGPGTRLTVL.

The sample holds a few counts of this clonotype. The chain combines TRBV27 with TRBJ2-1; TRBD2 matches at 15 bases. V gave up 1 base and J gave up 0 bases; unmatched junction bases: 4. Germline CDR1 and CDR2: MNHEY and SMNVEV (reference sequence). CDR3 length: 19 amino acids. CDR3 in amino acids: CASSLWTSGGEYSYNEQFF. CDR3 DNA sequence: TGTGCCAGCAGTTTATGGACTAGCGGGGGGGAGTACTCCTACAATGAGCAGTTCTTC.

In this sample, this clonotype turned up many times. This rearrangement joins TRBV12-3 or TRBV12-4 to TRBJ1-6, with D unclear. With 4 bases removed from V and 4 bases from J, the gap between germline ends came to 5 bases. The CDR3 covers 13 residues. In nucleotides, the CDR3 is TGTGCCAGCAGTTCTCCTTATAATTCACCCCTCCACTTT. It is translated as CASSSPYNSPLHF.

This clonotype appeared many times. V gene TRBV28 combines with J gene TRBJ1-2, with a possible D match to TRBD1 (6 bases). CDR1 MDHEN and CDR2 SYDVKM come from the germline V gene. The germline V and J ends were trimmed by 6 bases and 2 bases, with 13 bases remaining between them. CDR3 size: 14 residues. In DNA form, the CDR3 reads TGTGCCAGCAGCATGGGGGCAGCCAACTATGGCTACACCTTC. Its translation is CASSMGAANYGYTF.

This clonotype came up a few times. This chain uses TRBV4-2 with TRBJ2-7; 13 bases are a match to TRBD2. This CDR3 contains 17 residues. Per the germline V gene, CDR1 is LGHNA and CDR2 is YNFKEQ. V shed 4 bases and J 1 base; nucleotides not matched to a gene: 7. The CDR3: CASSPFPGLAGSYEQYF. The CDR3 DNA sequence: TGTGCCAGCAGCCCCTTCCCGGGACTAGCGGGATCCTACGAGCAGTACTTC.

There are many counts of this clonotype. The chain is built from TRBV10-3 and TRBJ2-1, with TRBD2 identical over 7 bases. Germline lookup yields CDR1 ENHRY and CDR2 SYGVKD. The CDR3 is made up of 14 amino acids. V shed 6 bases, J shed 8 bases, and the junction held 10 bases outside the gene matches. This chain's CDR3 is CAISPTGGGYEQFF. The CDR3 nucleotides read TGTGCCATCAGCCCCACGGGGGGAGGGTATGAGCAGTTCTTC.

This clonotype was seen more than once but under ten times. This sequence joins TRBV7-9 and TRBJ2-4; D might be TRBD2 (6 bases). The CDR3 covers 12 residues. Looked up from germline, CDR1 is SEHNR and CDR2 is FQNEAQ (reference sequence). V lost 5 bases to trimming and J lost 8 bases, with 10 bases between them. The CDR3: CASSPTGDIQYF. CDR3 in DNA: TGTGCCAGCAGCCCGACGGGGGACATTCAGTACTTC.

The CDR3 loop reads CASTPKRGSGETQYF. In nucleotides, the CDR3 is TGTGCCAGCACCCCGAAACGGGGGTCTGGGGAGACCCAGTACTTC. This rearrangement joins TRBV2 to TRBJ2-5; possibly TRBD2 for D (6 bases). The CDR3 length is 15 residues. V lost 7 bases and J 5 bases, leaving 20 bases between the germline ends. Germline assignment: CDR1 SNHLY and CDR2 FYNNEI.

The V gene is TRBV6-5, the J gene TRBJ2-1; D is uncertain. Trimming left V 4 bases short and J 5 bases short, with 9 bases between. Germline V gene sequence: CDR1 MNHEY, CDR2 SVGAGI. The CDR3 runs to 13 residues. CDR3 DNA: TGTGCCAGCAGTTCCCTTCCGAACAATGAGCAGTTCTTC. Amino acid sequence: CASSSLPNNEQFF.

The V gene is TRBV12-3 or TRBV12-4, the J gene TRBJ1-5, with 7 bases matching TRBD1. V was clipped by 1 base and J by 5 bases; unmatched bases: 8. The CDR3 has 16 residues. The CDR3 is CASSLGRGSKDQPQHF. The CDR3 DNA is TGTGCCAGCAGTTTAGGCAGGGGGAGTAAGGATCAGCCCCAGCATTTT.

There are a few counts of this clonotype. The V gene is TRBV20-1, the J gene TRBJ2-1, with D maybe TRBD2 (6 bases). Trimming took off 5 bases at V and 10 bases at J, with 9 bases between the two ends. CDR1 and CDR2 (germline): DFQATT, SNEGSKA (reference sequence). CDR3 length equals 10 residues. The CDR3 coding sequence is TGCAGTGCTCTAACTAGCGAGCAGTTCTTC. The encoded protein is CSALTSEQFF.

This clonotype has a count of ten or more. The V gene is TRBV15, the J gene TRBJ1-5, with D possibly TRBD1 on 5 matching bases. V was trimmed by 3 bases and J by 6 bases, leaving 12 bases between them. The CDR3 has 14 residues. Germline V gene sequence: CDR1 LNHNV, CDR2 YYDKDF (reference sequence). The CDR3 here is CATSSPGRVQPQHF. The CDR3 bases are TGTGCCACCAGCAGTCCGGGACGGGTTCAGCCCCAGCATTTT.

This clonotype was seen repeatedly, ten times or more. This sequence joins TRBV20-1 and TRBJ2-3, with D possibly being TRBD2 (5 bases). Trimming cost V 1 base and J 3 bases, with 11 bases left between them. This CDR3 contains 14 residues. Germline-derived CDR1 and CDR2 are DFQATT and SNEGSKA (reference sequence). The CDR3 here is CSARGSRVTDTQYF. In DNA form, the CDR3 reads TGCAGTGCTAGAGGGTCGAGGGTTACAGATACGCAGTATTTT.

This clonotype was counted many times. V usage is TRBV12-3 or TRBV12-4 and J usage is TRBJ2-7; D gene unclear. The CDR3 spans 15 residues. V was cut by 1 base and J by 4 bases, with 14 bases left in between. CDR3 sequence: CASSLVAQTSYEQYF. CDR3 nucleotide sequence: TGTGCCAGCAGTTTAGTCGCCCAGACATCTTACGAGCAGTACTTC.

This clonotype showed up just a few times. This sequence joins TRBV6-6 and TRBJ2-5; the D is unclear. The V gene lost 2 bases and the J gene lost 5 bases, with 9 bases spanning the gap. CDR3 length: 13 amino acids. CDR1 MNHNY and CDR2 SVGAGI come from the germline V gene (reference sequence). The DNA of the CDR3 is TGTGCCAGCAGTTACGCCCGTGGGGAGACCCAGTACTTC. Protein product: CASSYARGETQYF.

This clonotype was counted ten times or more. This chain joins TRBV6-1 and TRBJ2-7; no reliable D call. The CDR3 sequence is 14 residues long. Germline V gene lookup returns CDR1 MNHNS and CDR2 SASEGT. Trimming pared 5 bases from V and 2 bases from J, leaving 13 bases between. DNA for the CDR3: TGTGCCAGCAGTACCCGTGGGTTGCCCTACGAGCAGTACTTC. Its protein is CASSTRGLPYEQYF.

This clonotype came up a few times. The rearrangement joins TRBV27 to TRBJ2-3; D gene ambiguous. Trimming shortened V by 0 bases and J by 1 base, and 11 bases separated the two germline ends. The length of the CDR3 is 16 residues. Germline V gene data show CDR1 as MNHEY and CDR2 as SMNVEV (reference sequence). The CDR3 region has the DNA TGTGCCAGCAGTTTATCTTTAGACGGCCGCACAGATACGCAGTATTTT. Its translation is CASSLSLDGRTDTQYF.

J is TRBJ2-5 and V is TRBV7-2; D is unclear. Trimming removed 8 bases from V and 0 bases from J, with 13 bases in between. This CDR3 region has 14 residues. The V gene's germline CDR1 is SGHTA and CDR2 FQGNSA. The CDR3 protein is CASSMTANQETQYF. CDR3 DNA: TGTGCCAGCTCCATGACCGCCAACCAAGAGACCCAGTACTTC.

This clonotype appeared a few times. This CDR3 reads CASSEPSTQTGELFF. The CDR3, as DNA: TGTGCCAGCAGTGAACCGTCGACCCAGACCGGGGAGCTGTTTTTT. J is TRBJ2-2 and V is TRBV2; D is uncertain. V lost 2 bases, J lost 5 bases, and 12 bases lay in between. The CDR3 is made up of 15 amino acids. The germline gives CDR1 SNHLY, CDR2 FYNNEI.

This clonotype was counted only a few times. V gene TRBV27 combines with J gene TRBJ2-1, with 8 bases aligning to TRBD2. Germline V lookup: CDR1 MNHEY, CDR2 SMNVEV (reference sequence). This CDR3 has 13 residues. J was trimmed by 9 bases and V by 3 bases; bases with no gene match: 4. The CDR3 DNA sequence: TGTGCCAGCAGTTTCTTAGCGGGGTCTGAGCAGTTCTTC. It encodes CASSFLAGSEQFF.

DNA for the CDR3: TGTGCCAGCAGTTGGTCCAGATCGAATGAGCAGTTCTTC. Protein sequence: CASSWSRSNEQFF. This rearrangement joins TRBV27 to TRBJ2-1; D unresolved. V shed 4 bases and J shed 7 bases, with 11 bases lying between them. CDR3 length: 13 residues. Germline V gene lookup returns CDR1 MNHEY and CDR2 SMNVEV (reference sequence).

The CDR3 reads CASSLVPDAEYF. The CDR3 coding sequence is TGTGCCAGCAGCTTAGTACCGGACGCCGAGTACTTC. The V call is TRBV7-9, the J call TRBJ2-7; D gene uncertain. Trimming removed 1 base from V and 11 bases from J, with 12 bases in between. The length of the CDR3 is 12 residues. Germline CDR1 is SEHNR and CDR2 is FQNEAQ (reference sequence).

This clonotype has a handful of counts. The chain has TRBV28 and TRBJ2-7; 7 positions agree with TRBD1. This CDR3 has 14 amino acids. Per the germline V gene, CDR1 is MDHEN and CDR2 is SYDVKM. V shed 0 bases and J 4 bases; nucleotides not matched to a gene: 3. CDR3 loop: CASSLWGQSYEQYF. CDR3 bases: TGTGCCAGCAGTTTATGGGGACAGTCTTACGAGCAGTACTTC. The whole variable domain, remainder taken from reference TRBV28 and TRBJ2-7, is DVKVTQSSRYLVKRTGEKVFLECVQDMDHENMFWYRQDPGLGLRLIYFSYDVKMKEKGDIPEGYSVSREKKERFSLILESASTNQTSMYLCASSLWGQSYEQYFGPGTRLTVT.

The J gene is TRBJ2-3, the V gene TRBV18; D not certain. In germline, CDR1 is KGHSH, CDR2 LQKENI. CDR3 size: 15 residues. V was trimmed by 3 bases and J by 0 bases, leaving 10 bases between them. The CDR3 DNA follows: TGTGCCAGCTCACCCGACACGTCTAGCACAGATACGCAGTATTTT. Its protein is CASSPDTSSTDTQYF.